Presented here are 5 T cell receptor beta chains from one specimen sequenced in a study of cytomegalovirus exposure and HLA in healthy donors. Vbeta (60) and Jbeta (13) primers were used in the PCR. Some clones are missing from TCRdb's copy, which holds only in-frame ones; the method was immunoSEQ multiplex PCR. This sample carries 220,000 or so clones, under 80% of them seen once, and the ten largest clones take under 2%. The sequencing input was PBMCs. Receptor source: a woman aged 25 to 39 in good health and CMV-seronegative.

The genes are TRBV30 and TRBJ1-5; 7 nucleotides align to TRBD1. The CDR3 spans 12 residues. CDR1 and CDR2 (germline): GTSNPN, SVGIG (reference sequence). The V gene end was trimmed by 5 bases and the J gene end by 8 bases; junction bases not matched to a gene: 6. The CDR3 reads CAWPTGEKPQHF. The DNA for the CDR3 is TGTGCCTGGCCCACAGGGGAGAAGCCCCAGCATTTT.

The rearrangement uses TRBV27 and TRBJ2-1, with 16 bases matching TRBD2. The J segment lost 9 bases and the V segment lost 6 bases, leaving 11 bases of the junction unmatched. The CDR3 runs to 17 residues. Per the germline V gene, CDR1 is MNHEY and CDR2 is SMNVEV (reference sequence). The CDR3 sequence: CASSGGTSGRGSVEQFF. CDR3 DNA: TGTGCCAGCAGCGGGGGGACTAGCGGGAGGGGTAGTGTTGAGCAGTTCTTC.

This chain joins TRBV19 and TRBJ1-2, with 7 bases identical to TRBD1. The V gene end was trimmed by 5 bases and the J gene end by 8 bases; junction bases not matched to a gene: 8. Germline V gene data show CDR1 as LNHDA and CDR2 as SQIVND (reference sequence). The CDR3 covers 13 residues. The CDR3 DNA is TGTGCCAGTAGTCGTGACAGGGACGAAGGCTACACCTTC. It encodes CASSRDRDEGYTF.

The chain recombines TRBV2 with TRBJ1-2; the match to TRBD1 covers 8 bases. This CDR3 is built from 14 residues. Germline lookup yields CDR1 SNHLY and CDR2 FYNNEI. The ends lost 4 bases at V and 7 bases at J; junction bases unmatched: 8. CDR3: CASSALTGESGYTF. CDR3 DNA: TGTGCCAGCAGTGCCCTGACAGGGGAAAGTGGCTACACCTTC.

About this clone: One end of the junction is discordant with germline, which a read error may explain. The V gene is TRBV9, the J gene TRBJ2-1; D might be TRBD1 (7 bases). This CDR3 has 14 residues. In germline, CDR1 is SGDLS, CDR2 YYNGEE. CDR3 loop: CASSVAGRGDERFF. In DNA, the CDR3 is TGTGCCAGCAGCGTAGCGGGCAGGGGGGACGAGCGGTTCTTC.